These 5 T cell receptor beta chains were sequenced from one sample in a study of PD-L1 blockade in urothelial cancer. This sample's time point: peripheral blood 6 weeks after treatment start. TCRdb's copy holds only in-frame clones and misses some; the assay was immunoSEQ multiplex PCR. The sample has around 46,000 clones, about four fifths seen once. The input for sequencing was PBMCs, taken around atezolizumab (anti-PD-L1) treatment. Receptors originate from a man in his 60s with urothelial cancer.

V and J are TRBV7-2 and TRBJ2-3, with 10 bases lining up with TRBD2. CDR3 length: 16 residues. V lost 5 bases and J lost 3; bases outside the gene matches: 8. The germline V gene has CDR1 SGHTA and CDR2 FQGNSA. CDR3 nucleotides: TGTGCCAGCAGCCGGGAGATGACTAGCGGGACAGATACGCAGTATTTT. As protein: CASSREMTSGTDTQYF.

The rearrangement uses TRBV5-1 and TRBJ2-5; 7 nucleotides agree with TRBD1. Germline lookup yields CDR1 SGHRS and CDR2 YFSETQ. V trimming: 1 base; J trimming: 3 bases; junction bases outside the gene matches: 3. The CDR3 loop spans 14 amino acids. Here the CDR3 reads CASSLTGEEETQYF. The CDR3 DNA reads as TGCGCCAGCAGCTTGACAGGGGAAGAAGAGACCCAGTACTTC.

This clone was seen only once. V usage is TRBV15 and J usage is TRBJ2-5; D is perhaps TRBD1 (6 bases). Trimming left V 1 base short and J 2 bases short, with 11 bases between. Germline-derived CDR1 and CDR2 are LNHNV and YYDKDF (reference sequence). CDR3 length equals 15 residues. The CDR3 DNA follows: TGTGCCACCAGCAGAGGGGGGCCATCTCAAGAGACCCAGTACTTC. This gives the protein CATSRGGPSQETQYF.

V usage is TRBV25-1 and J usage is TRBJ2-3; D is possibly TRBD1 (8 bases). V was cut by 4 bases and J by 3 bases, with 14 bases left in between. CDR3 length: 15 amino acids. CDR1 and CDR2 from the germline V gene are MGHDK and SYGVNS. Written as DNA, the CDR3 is TGTGCCAGCAGTGTTACAGGGGGGGGGACAGATACGCAGTATTTT. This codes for CASSVTGGGTDTQYF.

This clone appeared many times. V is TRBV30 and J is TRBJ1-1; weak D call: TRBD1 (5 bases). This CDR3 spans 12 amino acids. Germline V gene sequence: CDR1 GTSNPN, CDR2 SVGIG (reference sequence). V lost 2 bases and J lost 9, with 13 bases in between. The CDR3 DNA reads TGTGCCTGGAGTCTGGGACTTAAACAAGCTTTCTTT. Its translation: CAWSLGLKQAFF.